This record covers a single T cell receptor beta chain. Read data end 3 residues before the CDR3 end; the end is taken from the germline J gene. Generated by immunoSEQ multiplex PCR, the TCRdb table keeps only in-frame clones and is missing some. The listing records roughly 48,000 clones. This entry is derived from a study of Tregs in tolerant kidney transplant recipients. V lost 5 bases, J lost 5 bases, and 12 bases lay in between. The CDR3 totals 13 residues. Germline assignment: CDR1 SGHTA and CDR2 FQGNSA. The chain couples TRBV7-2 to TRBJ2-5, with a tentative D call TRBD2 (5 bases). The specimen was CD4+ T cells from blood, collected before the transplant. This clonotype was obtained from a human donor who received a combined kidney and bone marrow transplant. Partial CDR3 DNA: TGTGCCAGCAGCCAAACTAGGATGGAGACC. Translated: CASSQTRMET. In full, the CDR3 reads CASSQTRMETQYF.